Listed here is a single T cell receptor beta chain. The CDR3 is 13 amino acids. Germline V gene sequence: CDR1 SGHRS, CDR2 YFSETQ. The trim removed 4 bases at V and 4 bases at J, leaving 3 bases unmatched. Authors' analysis steps: Estimated nucleated cell counts came from reference gene primer amplification. Measured with immunoSEQ multiplex PCR; TCRdb has only the in-frame clones, and not every one. V and J calls and clone size come straight from that table; D and trimming were deduced from the DNA. Among 90,000 to 100,000 clones, approximately 86% were seen once, and the ten largest hold over 1.5%. The sample comes from a study of blood T cell repertoires in COVID-19. On the study more broadly: Acute and convalescent COVID-19 samples came from the United States, Italy and Spain. T cells, B-cell-depleted T cells, or PBMCs provided the cDNA or gDNA that served as material.

This TCR was recovered from a man aged 80 or over with acute or convalescent COVID-19. Sample: peripheral blood. The chain carries TRBV5-1 and TRBJ2-3; 7 bases fit TRBD1. The CDR3 region is CASSPDRPDTQYF. The DNA for the CDR3 is TGCGCCAGCAGCCCGGACAGGCCAGATACGCAGTATTTT.